Below are 23 T cell receptor beta chains sequenced from a single sample in a study of PD-1 blockade in classical Hodgkin lymphoma. The data were produced by immunoSEQ multiplex PCR, yet TCRdb's version contains in-frame clones alone and is incomplete. The table includes about 64,000 clones, about 90% detected once. The time point here: cycle 4 day 1 (C4D1), after 5 to 7 weeks of nivolumab. There was relapse after autologous stem cell transplantation in every patient, and there was variation in brentuximab vedotin exposure. Material: peripheral blood mononuclear cells (PBMCs), obtained before the fourth cycle of nivolumab. Receptors were obtained from a human donor with classical Hodgkin lymphoma.

The chain employs TRBV27 and TRBJ1-1; 9 nucleotides agree with TRBD1. CDR1 is MNHEY, CDR2 SMNVEV, per germline (reference sequence). The CDR3 is 16 amino acids. After removal of 4 bases from V and 7 bases from J, the junction contained 13 bases not matched to a gene. The CDR3 loop reads CASSSLQGARESEAFF. The CDR3 nucleotides are TGTGCCAGCAGTTCTCTACAGGGGGCGAGGGAAAGTGAAGCTTTCTTT.

The chain carries TRBV10-3 and TRBJ2-7, with no clear D. V dropped 6 bases and J dropped 4 bases, with 7 bases sitting between them. The CDR3 has 11 amino acids. Germline CDR1 and CDR2: ENHRY and SYGVKD. The CDR3: CAISRGYEQYF. CDR3 nucleotide sequence: TGTGCCATCAGCCGAGGTTACGAGCAGTACTTC.

The gene calls are TRBV12-5 and TRBJ1-5; D is unresolved. Germline V gene lookup returns CDR1 LGHNT and CDR2 FRNRAP. The CDR3 runs to 14 residues. The V end lost 7 bases, the J end lost 3 bases, and 13 bases lay between the germline ends. The CDR3 DNA is TGTGCTAGTGCCTTCTATGTTCCCAATCAGCCCCAGCATTTT. Residues: CASAFYVPNQPQHF.

This sequence joins TRBV4-2 and TRBJ1-3; the D is unclear. Germline values: CDR1 LGHNA, CDR2 YNFKEQ. V lost 3 bases, J lost 10 bases, and 7 bases lay in between. This CDR3 has 11 residues. The CDR3 loop is CASSHRETIYF. The CDR3, as DNA: TGTGCCAGCAGCCATCGCGAGACCATATATTTT.

The genes are TRBV5-1 and TRBJ2-5, with 11 bases matching TRBD2. The CDR3 is 15 amino acids. Per germline, CDR1 SGHRS and CDR2 YFSETQ. V shed 6 bases and J 1 base; nucleotides not matched to a gene: 5. CDR3 in amino acids: CASILTSGAQETQYF. The CDR3, as DNA: TGCGCCAGCATCCTGACTAGCGGGGCCCAAGAGACCCAGTACTTC. Drawing the rest from reference TRBV5-1 and TRBJ2-5, the complete variable domain is KAGVTQTPRYLIKTRGQQVTLSCSPISGHRSVSWYQQTPGQGLQFLFEYFSETQRNKGNFPGRFSGRQFSNSRSEMNVSTLELGDSALYLCASILTSGAQETQYFGPGTRLLVL.

This chain uses TRBV5-1 with TRBJ1-5; 7 bases map to TRBD1. V lost 5 bases and J lost 1; bases outside the gene matches: 6. Germline V gene lookup returns CDR1 SGHRS and CDR2 YFSETQ. CDR3 length equals 15 residues. CDR3 DNA: TGCGCCAGCAGTCTCCGGGACAGAAGCAATCAGCCCCAGCATTTT. Encoded protein: CASSLRDRSNQPQHF. The full variable domain, rest sourced from reference TRBV5-1 and TRBJ1-5, is KAGVTQTPRYLIKTRGQQVTLSCSPISGHRSVSWYQQTPGQGLQFLFEYFSETQRNKGNFPGRFSGRQFSNSRSEMNVSTLELGDSALYLCASSLRDRSNQPQHFGDGTRLSIL.

The rearrangement links TRBV6-4 to TRBJ1-1; D unresolved. Germline values: CDR1 MRHNA, CDR2 SNTAGT. The CDR3 loop spans 13 amino acids. Trimming removed 4 bases at V and 1 base at J, with 7 bases between. CDR3: CASSARENTEAFF. CDR3 nucleotide sequence: TGTGCCAGCAGTGCTCGCGAGAACACTGAAGCTTTCTTT.

This clone was counted a single time. The chain has TRBV6-5 and TRBJ1-3, with D perhaps matching TRBD1 (6 bases). The germline V gene has CDR1 MNHEY and CDR2 SVGAGI. The CDR3 is 12 residues long. The chain's CDR3 is CGVTGSGNTIYF. CDR3 in DNA: TGTGGCGTGACAGGCTCTGGAAACACCATATATTTT.

The V call is TRBV4-1, the J call TRBJ2-7; D might be TRBD1 or TRBD2, each matching 5 bases. The germline gives CDR1 MGHRA, CDR2 YSYEKL. Trimming shortened V by 4 bases and J by 3 bases, and 19 bases separated the two germline ends. This CDR3 has 16 residues. The CDR3: CASSLSDGAIYYEQYF. CDR3 nucleotides: TGCGCCAGCAGCCTCTCTGACGGGGCAATCTACTACGAGCAGTACTTC.

The chain combines TRBV27 with TRBJ2-1; D may be TRBD1 (5 bases). The CDR3 has 16 residues. Deletions cut 8 bases from V and 5 bases from J, with 22 bases between. CDR1 is MNHEY and CDR2 is SMNVEV in the germline V gene (reference sequence). The CDR3 sequence is CASSVSGFNGDNEQFF. DNA for the CDR3: TGTGCCAGCTCTGTCTCAGGGTTTAATGGTGACAATGAGCAGTTCTTC.

The rearrangement links TRBV11-2 to TRBJ1-1; D is undetermined. Per the germline V gene, CDR1 is SGHAT and CDR2 is FQNNGV. With 6 bases removed from V and 11 bases from J, the gap between germline ends came to 13 bases. The CDR3 totals 11 residues. The DNA for the CDR3 is TGTGCCAGCAGTTTGACTTCCCGGGCTTTCTTT. Its translation: CASSLTSRAFF.

The chain carries TRBV14 and TRBJ1-1; possible D gene TRBD1, 5 bases. Trimming stripped 0 bases from V and 1 base from J, with 21 bases between. Germline loops: CDR1 SGHDN, CDR2 FVKESK. This CDR3 spans 19 amino acids. The DNA for the CDR3 is TGTGCCAGCAGCCAAGATTTTAACCCATTTGGGGGGGAGAACACTGAAGCTTTCTTT. It specifies CASSQDFNPFGGENTEAFF. Full variable domain (outside the CDR3, taken from reference TRBV14 and TRBJ1-1): EAGVTQFPSHSVIEKGQTVTLRCDPISGHDNLYWYRRVMGKEIKFLLHFVKESKQDESGMPNNRFLAERTGGTYSTLKVQPAELEDSGVYFCASSQDFNPFGGENTEAFFGQGTRLTVV.

The V call is TRBV30, the J call TRBJ2-7, with TRBD2 matching over 8 bases. Germline V lookup: CDR1 GTSNPN, CDR2 SVGIG (reference sequence). The CDR3 is 15 residues long. V shed 8 bases and J 4 bases; nucleotides not matched to a gene: 16. The CDR3 DNA reads TGTGCCACCTATAAGGGCGGGGGGAGAGCTTACGAGCAGTACTTC. This sequence encodes CATYKGGGRAYEQYF.

The chain combines TRBV5-1 with TRBJ1-2; TRBD1 matches 7 bases. After removal of 1 base from V and 7 bases from J, the junction contained 7 bases not matched to a gene. The CDR3 totals 14 residues. Per germline, CDR1 SGHRS and CDR2 YFSETQ. CDR3 region: CASSLIGTASGYTF. The CDR3 nucleotides are TGCGCCAGCAGCTTGATCGGGACAGCTTCTGGCTACACCTTC.

The chain is built from TRBV5-1 and TRBJ1-2, with D perhaps matching TRBD1 (5 bases). Trimming took off 3 bases at V and 3 bases at J, with 9 bases between the two ends. This CDR3 spans 13 amino acids. The germline V gene encodes CDR1 SGHRS and CDR2 YFSETQ. The CDR3 loop reads CASSSGTDYGYTF. CDR3 DNA: TGCGCCAGCAGCTCCGGGACGGACTATGGCTACACCTTC.

This chain connects TRBV23-1 to TRBJ1-1, with D maybe TRBD1 (5 bases). TRBV23-1 is recorded as an ORF, its role being uncertain. The CDR3 totals 19 residues. The ends were cut back, 4 bases at V and 4 bases at J, with 28 bases in the middle. This chain's CDR3 is CASSPRKVSGALGGTEAFF. As DNA, the CDR3 is TGCGCCAGCAGTCCAAGGAAGGTCTCTGGGGCACTTGGTGGCACTGAAGCTTTCTTT.

In DNA, the CDR3 is TGCGCCAGCAGCTTGGTAGGGGGGCAAGAGACCCAGTACTTC. As protein: CASSLVGGQETQYF. The V and J genes are TRBV5-1 and TRBJ2-5; the D call may be TRBD1 or TRBD2 (6 bases each). CDR1 is SGHRS and CDR2 is YFSETQ in the germline V gene. V was cut by 0 bases and J by 2 bases, with 8 bases left in between. This CDR3 is built from 14 residues.

The chain combines TRBV5-8 with TRBJ1-2, with a weak D call TRBD1 (6 bases). Germline V gives CDR1 SGHTS, CDR2 YDEGEE. This CDR3 has 15 amino acids. The V and J ends lost 3 bases and 4 bases respectively, with 16 bases between them. The CDR3 sequence is CASSSQGRRSYGYTF. CDR3 in DNA: TGTGCCAGCAGCTCTCAGGGGAGGAGGTCCTATGGCTACACCTTC.

The chain combines TRBV5-5 with TRBJ2-5; possible D gene TRBD2, 6 bases. Germline V gene data show CDR1 as SGHKS and CDR2 as YYEKEE (reference sequence). V shed 4 bases and J shed 1 base, with 11 bases lying between them. This CDR3 is 14 amino acids long. CDR3 loop: CASSRGTVQETQYF. CDR3 DNA sequence: TGTGCCAGCAGCCGGGGGACGGTCCAAGAGACCCAGTACTTC.

The chain links TRBV5-4 to TRBJ2-5, with 7 bases aligning to TRBD1. V was pared by 4 bases and J by 4 bases, with 10 bases of the junction left unmatched. Germline CDR1 and CDR2: SGHNT and YYREEE (reference sequence). The CDR3 consists of 15 residues. The CDR3 is CASSRGGAQGETQYF. The CDR3 region has the DNA TGTGCCAGCAGCCGAGGGGGCGCACAAGGAGAGACCCAGTACTTC. Combining the CDR3 with reference TRBV5-4 and TRBJ2-5 gives the whole variable domain ETGVTQSPTHLIKTRGQQVTLRCSSQSGHNTVSWYQQALGQGPQFIFQYYREEENGRGNFPPRFSGLQFPNYSSELNVNALELDDSALYLCASSRGGAQGETQYFGPGTRLLVL.

The gene calls are TRBV27 and TRBJ1-3; the D gene is possibly TRBD1 (6 bases). The germline gives CDR1 MNHEY, CDR2 SMNVEV (reference sequence). Trimming removed 2 bases at V and 1 base at J, with 6 bases between. The CDR3 contains 14 residues. CDR3 region: CASSLQGSGNTIYF. Written as DNA, the CDR3 is TGTGCCAGCAGTTTACAGGGGTCTGGAAACACCATATATTTT.

The J gene is TRBJ1-5, the V gene TRBV12-5; D gene ambiguous. Germline lookup yields CDR1 LGHNT and CDR2 FRNRAP. Trimming shortened V by 0 bases and J by 6 bases, and 21 bases separated the two germline ends. The CDR3 spans 18 residues. CDR3 protein: CASGLVLISPTKGQPQHF. The CDR3 DNA is TGTGCTAGTGGTTTGGTACTGATTTCGCCGACTAAGGGTCAGCCCCAGCATTTT.

The chain combines TRBV12-5 with TRBJ1-1; D gene uncertain. Germline V lookup: CDR1 LGHNT, CDR2 FRNRAP. The CDR3 runs 13 residues. V lost 8 bases, J lost 0 bases, and 10 bases lay in between. The CDR3 nucleotides read TGTGCTAGTTCCATGAAGATGAACACTGAAGCTTTCTTT. Residues: CASSMKMNTEAFF.